This T cell receptor beta chain emerged from a study of T-cell reconstitution after alpha-beta-depleted transplantation in children. General study findings and limits: T-cell numbers and diversity, one year after transplant, stemmed largely from T cells that were newly produced.

Germline loops: CDR1 SNHLY, CDR2 FYNNEI. With V trimmed by 3 bases and J by 0 bases, 10 bases remained unmatched. The CDR3 has 19 residues. Unique molecular identifiers featured in how the TCRbeta library was prepared. TCRdb recomputed calls from the PCR reads with MiXCR, one row per CDR3 protein. The sample comprises 500,000 to 650,000 distinct CDR3 sequences, about an eighth of which are singletons, and around 15% rests with the top ten. On this clonotype: No antigen is known for it.

This receptor was taken from a female patient between 2 and 15 years old who had a stem cell transplant for aplastic anemia, so the T cells may come from the graft donor. The source material was PBMCs, mostly from graft donor cells, sampled 180 days after TCRalphabeta/CD19-depleted stem cell transplant. The chain couples TRBV2 to TRBJ2-1; 11 bases align to TRBD2. The CDR3 here is CASSESVAGGPSSYNEQFF. The CDR3 DNA is TGTGCCAGCAGTGAGTCGGTAGCGGGAGGGCCGAGCTCCTACAATGAGCAGTTCTTC. The complete variable domain, with remaining parts taken from reference TRBV2 and TRBJ2-1, reads EPEVTQTPSHQVTQMGQEVILRCVPISNHLYFYWYRQILGQKVEFLVSFYNNEISEKSEIFDDQFSVERPDGSNFTLKIRSTKLEDSAMYFCASSESVAGGPSSYNEQFFGPGTRLTVL.